This T cell receptor (beta chain) emerged from a study of T cell responses to AZD1222 COVID-19 vaccine. The method was immunoSEQ multiplex PCR; TCRdb's version includes in-frame clones alone and lacks a portion of them. This sample has about 130,000 clones; about 93% occur once, and the top ten carry 6.6%. Germline CDR1 reads LNHNV; CDR2 reads YYDKDF (reference sequence). The CDR3 is 15 residues long. V lost 8 bases, J lost 1 base, and 15 bases lay in between. This receptor was taken from an adult in good health. Source: peripheral blood, taken on day 0 of AZD1222 vaccination. The chain combines TRBV15 with TRBJ2-1, with a possible D match to TRBD2 (6 bases). The CDR3 nucleotides read TGTGCCACCGACCCGGGGGAGGCATCCTACAATGAGCAGTTCTTC. Its protein is CATDPGEASYNEQFF.